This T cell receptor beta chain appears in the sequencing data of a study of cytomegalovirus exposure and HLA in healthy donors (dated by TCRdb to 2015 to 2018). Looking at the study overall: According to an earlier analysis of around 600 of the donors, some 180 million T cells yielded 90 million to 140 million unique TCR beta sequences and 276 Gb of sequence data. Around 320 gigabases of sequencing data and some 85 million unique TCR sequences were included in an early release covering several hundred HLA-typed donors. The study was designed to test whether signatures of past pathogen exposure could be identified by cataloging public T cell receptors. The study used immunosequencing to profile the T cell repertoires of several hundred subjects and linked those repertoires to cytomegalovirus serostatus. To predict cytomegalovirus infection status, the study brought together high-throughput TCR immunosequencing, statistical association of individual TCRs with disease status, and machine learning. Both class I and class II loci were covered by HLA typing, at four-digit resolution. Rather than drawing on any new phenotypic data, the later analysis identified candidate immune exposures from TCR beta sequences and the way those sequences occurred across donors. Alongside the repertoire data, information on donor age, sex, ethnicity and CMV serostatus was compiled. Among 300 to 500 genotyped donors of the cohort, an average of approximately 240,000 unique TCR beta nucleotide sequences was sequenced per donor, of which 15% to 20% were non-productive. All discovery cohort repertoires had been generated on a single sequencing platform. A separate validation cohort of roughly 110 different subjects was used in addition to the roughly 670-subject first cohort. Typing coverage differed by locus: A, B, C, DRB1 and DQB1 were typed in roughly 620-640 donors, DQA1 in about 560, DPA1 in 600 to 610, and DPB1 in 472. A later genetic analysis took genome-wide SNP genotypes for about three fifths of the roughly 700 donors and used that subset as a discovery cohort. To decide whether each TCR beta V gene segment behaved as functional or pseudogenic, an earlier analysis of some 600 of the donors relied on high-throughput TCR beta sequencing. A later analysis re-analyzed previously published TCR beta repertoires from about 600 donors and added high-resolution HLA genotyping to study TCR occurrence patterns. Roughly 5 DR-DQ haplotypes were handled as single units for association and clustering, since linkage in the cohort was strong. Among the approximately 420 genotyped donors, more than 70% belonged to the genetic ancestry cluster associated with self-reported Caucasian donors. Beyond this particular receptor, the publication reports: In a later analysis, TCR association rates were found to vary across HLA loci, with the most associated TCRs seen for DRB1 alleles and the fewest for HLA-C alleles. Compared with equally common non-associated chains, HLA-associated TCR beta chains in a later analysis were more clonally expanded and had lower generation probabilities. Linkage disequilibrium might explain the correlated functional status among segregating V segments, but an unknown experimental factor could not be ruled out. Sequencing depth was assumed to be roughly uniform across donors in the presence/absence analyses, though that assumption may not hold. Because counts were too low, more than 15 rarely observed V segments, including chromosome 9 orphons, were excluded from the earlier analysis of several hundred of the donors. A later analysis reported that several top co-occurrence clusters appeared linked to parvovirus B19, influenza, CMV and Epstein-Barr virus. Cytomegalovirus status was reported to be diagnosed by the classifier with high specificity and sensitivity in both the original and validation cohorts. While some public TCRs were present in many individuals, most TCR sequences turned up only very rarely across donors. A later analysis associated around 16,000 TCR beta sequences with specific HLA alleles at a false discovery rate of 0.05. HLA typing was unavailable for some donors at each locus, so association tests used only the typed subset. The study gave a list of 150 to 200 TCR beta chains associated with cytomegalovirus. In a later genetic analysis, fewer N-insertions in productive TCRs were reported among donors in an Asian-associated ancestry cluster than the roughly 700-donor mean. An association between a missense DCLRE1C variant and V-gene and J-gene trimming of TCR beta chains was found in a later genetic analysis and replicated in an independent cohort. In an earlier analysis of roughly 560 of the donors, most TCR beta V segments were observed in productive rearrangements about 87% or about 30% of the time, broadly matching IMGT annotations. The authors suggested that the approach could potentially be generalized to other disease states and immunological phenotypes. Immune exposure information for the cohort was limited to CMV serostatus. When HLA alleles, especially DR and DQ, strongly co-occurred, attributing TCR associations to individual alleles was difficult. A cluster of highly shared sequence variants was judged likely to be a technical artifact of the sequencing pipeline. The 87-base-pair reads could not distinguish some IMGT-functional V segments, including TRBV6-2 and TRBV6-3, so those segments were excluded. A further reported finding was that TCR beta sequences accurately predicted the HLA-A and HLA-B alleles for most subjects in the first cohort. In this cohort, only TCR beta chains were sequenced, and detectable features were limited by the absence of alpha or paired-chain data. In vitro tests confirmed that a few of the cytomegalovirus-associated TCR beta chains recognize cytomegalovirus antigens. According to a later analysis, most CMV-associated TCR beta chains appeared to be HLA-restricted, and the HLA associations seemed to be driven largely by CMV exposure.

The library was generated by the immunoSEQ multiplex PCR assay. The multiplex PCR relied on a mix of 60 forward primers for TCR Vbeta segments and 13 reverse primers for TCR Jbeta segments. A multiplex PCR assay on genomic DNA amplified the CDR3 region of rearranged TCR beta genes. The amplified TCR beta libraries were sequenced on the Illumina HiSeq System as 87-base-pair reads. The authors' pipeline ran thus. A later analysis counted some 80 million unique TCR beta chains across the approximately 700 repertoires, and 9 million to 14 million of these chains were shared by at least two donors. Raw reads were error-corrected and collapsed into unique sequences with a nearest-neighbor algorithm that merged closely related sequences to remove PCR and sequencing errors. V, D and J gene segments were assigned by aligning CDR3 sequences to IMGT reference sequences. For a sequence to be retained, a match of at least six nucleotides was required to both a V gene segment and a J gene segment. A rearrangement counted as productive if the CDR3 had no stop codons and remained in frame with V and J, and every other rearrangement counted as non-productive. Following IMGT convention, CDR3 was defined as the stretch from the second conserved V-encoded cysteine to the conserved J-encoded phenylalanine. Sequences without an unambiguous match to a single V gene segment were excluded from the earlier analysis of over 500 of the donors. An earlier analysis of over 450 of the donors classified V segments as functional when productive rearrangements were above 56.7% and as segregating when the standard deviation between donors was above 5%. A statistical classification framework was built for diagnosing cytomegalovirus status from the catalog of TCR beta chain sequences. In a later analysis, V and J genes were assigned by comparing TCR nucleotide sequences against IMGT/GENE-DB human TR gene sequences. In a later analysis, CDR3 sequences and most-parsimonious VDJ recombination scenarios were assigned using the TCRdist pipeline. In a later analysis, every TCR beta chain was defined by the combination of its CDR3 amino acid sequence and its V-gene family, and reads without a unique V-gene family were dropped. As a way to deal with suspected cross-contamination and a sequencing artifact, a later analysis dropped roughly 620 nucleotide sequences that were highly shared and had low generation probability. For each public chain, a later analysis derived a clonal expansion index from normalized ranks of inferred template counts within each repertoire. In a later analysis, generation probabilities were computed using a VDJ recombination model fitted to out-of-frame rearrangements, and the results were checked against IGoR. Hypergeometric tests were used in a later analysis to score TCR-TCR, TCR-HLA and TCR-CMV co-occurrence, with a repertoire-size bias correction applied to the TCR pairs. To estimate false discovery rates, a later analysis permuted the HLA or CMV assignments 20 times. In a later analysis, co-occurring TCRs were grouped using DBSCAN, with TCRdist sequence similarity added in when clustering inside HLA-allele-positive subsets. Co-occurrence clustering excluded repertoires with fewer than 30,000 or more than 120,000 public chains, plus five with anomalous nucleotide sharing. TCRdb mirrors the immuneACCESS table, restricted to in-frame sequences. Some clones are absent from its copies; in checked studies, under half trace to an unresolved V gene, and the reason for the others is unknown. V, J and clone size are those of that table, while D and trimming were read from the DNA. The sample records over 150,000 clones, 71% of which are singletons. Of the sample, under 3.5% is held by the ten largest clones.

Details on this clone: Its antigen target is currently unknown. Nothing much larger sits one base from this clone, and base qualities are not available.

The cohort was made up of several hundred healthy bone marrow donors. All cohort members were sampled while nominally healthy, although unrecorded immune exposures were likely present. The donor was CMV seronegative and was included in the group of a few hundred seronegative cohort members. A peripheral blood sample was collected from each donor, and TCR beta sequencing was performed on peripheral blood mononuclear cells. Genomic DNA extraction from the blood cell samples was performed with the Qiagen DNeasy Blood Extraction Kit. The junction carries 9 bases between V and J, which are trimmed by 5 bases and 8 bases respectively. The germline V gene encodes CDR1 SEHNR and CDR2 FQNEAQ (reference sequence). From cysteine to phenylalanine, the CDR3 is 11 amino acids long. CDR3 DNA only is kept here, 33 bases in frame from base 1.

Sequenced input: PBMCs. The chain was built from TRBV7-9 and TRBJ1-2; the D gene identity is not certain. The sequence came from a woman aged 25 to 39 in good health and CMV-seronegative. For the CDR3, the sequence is CASSRSQGYTF. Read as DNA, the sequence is TGTGCCAGCAGCCGAAGTCAGGGCTACACCTTC.